These 26 T cell receptor beta chains were sequenced from one sample in a study of T cell clonality in common variable immunodeficiency. Assay: immunoSEQ multiplex PCR; the TCRdb copy retains only in-frame clones and omits some. The sample contains tens of thousands of clones, none of them singletons. Specimen: peripheral blood mononuclear cells. The receptors stem from a person aged 18 to 75 in good health.

This clone was counted between two and nine times. The missing CDR3 end, 3 residues past where the read stops, is filled in from the germline J gene. The chain employs TRBV10-2 and TRBJ2-5; TRBD2 matches at 14 bases. CDR3 length: 14 residues. V trimming: 6 bases; J trimming: 7 bases; junction bases outside the gene matches: 4. CDR1 and CDR2 (germline): WSHSY, SAAADI. The DNA read from the CDR3 is TGCGCCAGCAGAGATGGACTAGCGGGAGGGACC. It is translated as CASRDGLAGGT. The CDR3 in full is CASRDGLAGGTQYF.

This clone was counted at least ten times. Coverage ceases 3 residues before the CDR3 finishes, and the germline J gene fills in the end. This rearrangement joins TRBV5-1 to TRBJ1-1; no reliable D call. In germline, CDR1 is SGHRS, CDR2 YFSETQ. V was pared by 4 bases and J by 3 bases, with 16 bases between. The CDR3 has 15 amino acids. The CDR3 is CASSNTRGWDTEAFF. The sequenced CDR3 bases are TGCGCCAGCAGCAATACACGGGGATGGGACACTGAA.

In its sample, this clone was seen many times. The read ends 3 residues early relative to the CDR3; the germline J gene fills the gap. The chain carries TRBV20-1 and TRBJ2-1; 7 nucleotides line up with TRBD1. The CDR3 contains 13 residues. V shed 5 bases and J 8 bases; nucleotides not matched to a gene: 9. Looked up from germline, CDR1 is DFQATT and CDR2 is SNEGSKA (reference sequence). CDR3 sequence reads: CSAWGQMRDEQFF. The DNA read from the CDR3 is TGCAGTGCTTGGGGACAGATGAGGGATGAG.

This clone was picked up many times. The part of the CDR3 DNA that was read is TGCGCCAGCAGCTTGTCGGACAGGACCACAGATACG. It translates to CASSLSDRTTDT. The entire CDR3 reads CASSLSDRTTDTQYF. J is TRBJ2-3 and V is TRBV5-1, with 7 nucleotides matching TRBD1. The sequenced fragment ends 3 residues before the CDR3 boundary, so the rest is inferred from the germline J gene. CDR3 size: 15 residues. Germline CDR1 and CDR2: SGHRS and YFSETQ. Trimming cost V 1 base and J 2 bases; bases outside gene matches: 4. Based on the CDR3 plus reference TRBV5-1 and TRBJ2-3, the full variable domain is KAGVTQTPRYLIKTRGQQVTLSCSPISGHRSVSWYQQTPGQGLQFLFEYFSETQRNKGNFPGRFSGRQFSNSRSEMNVSTLELGDSALYLCASSLSDRTTDTQYFGPGTRLTVL.

This clone was observed many times. Sequencing ends 3 residues short of the CDR3 end; the germline J gene provides the rest. The chain recombines TRBV7-9 with TRBJ2-5; D call uncertain. Trimming removed 6 bases from V and 0 bases from J, with 5 bases in between. In germline, CDR1 is SEHNR, CDR2 FQNEAQ (reference sequence). This CDR3 is built from 12 residues. CDR3 DNA, as far as it was read: TGTGCCAGCAGTCGGGACCAAGAGACC. This gives the protein CASSRDQET. The CDR3 reads in full as CASSRDQETQYF.

This clone came up many times. Read coverage stops 3 residues before the CDR3 terminus; the germline J gene supplies the remainder. The chain recombines TRBV5-1 with TRBJ2-2; the match to TRBD2 covers 14 bases. The ends lost 4 bases at V and 3 bases at J; junction bases unmatched: 14. CDR3 length equals 20 residues. Germline V gene lookup returns CDR1 SGHRS and CDR2 YFSETQ. The CDR3: CASSETGTSGRIRDTGELFF. Incomplete CDR3 DNA: TGCGCCAGCAGCGAGACCGGGACTAGCGGGAGAATAAGGGACACCGGGGAG.

This clone came up many times. The read ends 3 residues shy of where the CDR3 ends; the end is completed using the germline J gene. The chain joins TRBV20-1 to TRBJ1-5; a possible D gene is TRBD1 (6 bases). Germline assignment: CDR1 DFQATT and CDR2 SNEGSKA (reference sequence). Trimming shortened V by 6 bases and J by 4 bases, and 13 bases separated the two germline ends. The CDR3 has 13 residues. The DNA read from the CDR3 is TGCAGTGCCGGGGGGGCCGGTAATCAGCCC. Its translation is CSAGGAGNQP. The full CDR3 is CSAGGAGNQPQHF.

There are many counts of this clone. One end of the junction fails to match germline, which may point to a read error. Coverage ceases 3 residues before the CDR3 finishes, and the germline J gene fills in the end. The chain combines TRBV4-2 with TRBJ2-7; TRBD2 agrees at 7 bases. Germline V gene lookup returns CDR1 LGHNA and CDR2 YNFKEQ. The CDR3 runs to 15 residues. CDR3 DNA (partial): TGCGCCAGCAGCCCCGGGCCTAGCGGAGCCTACGAG. Translating gives CASSPGPSGAYE. The full CDR3 is CASSPGPSGAYEQYF.

In this sample, this clone turned up many times. With the read ending 3 residues before the CDR3 end, the germline J gene is used to fill in that end. The gene calls are TRBV19 and TRBJ2-1; 7 nucleotides agree with TRBD1. CDR1 LNHDA and CDR2 SQIVND come from the germline V gene (reference sequence). The length of the CDR3 is 15 residues. V was clipped by 5 bases and J by 3 bases; unmatched bases: 7. The CDR3 DNA, read in part, is TGTGCCAGTAGTCTCCGACAGGGATACTACAATGAG. Protein product: CASSLRQGYYNE. The whole CDR3 sequence reads CASSLRQGYYNEQFF.

This clone was seen ten or more times. The read gets to within 3 residues of the CDR3 end, and the germline J gene fills in the rest. The chain couples TRBV19 to TRBJ1-1; D remains ambiguous. The germline gives CDR1 LNHDA, CDR2 SQIVND (reference sequence). The CDR3 loop spans 15 amino acids. With 0 bases removed from V and 1 base from J, the gap between germline ends came to 9 bases. CDR3 loop: CASSIDGRPNTEAFF. The CDR3 DNA, read in part, is TGTGCCAGTAGTATAGACGGCAGGCCGAACACTGAA.

This clone was counted at least ten times. The read ends 3 residues early relative to the CDR3; the germline J gene fills the gap. J is TRBJ1-5 and V is TRBV20-1; D possibly corresponds to TRBD1 (5 bases). The germline V gene encodes CDR1 DFQATT and CDR2 SNEGSKA (reference sequence). The CDR3 loop spans 16 amino acids. Trimming pared 1 base from V and 5 bases from J, leaving 18 bases between. CDR3 region: CSARVRGQGGHQPQHF. The CDR3 DNA, read in part, is TGCAGTGCTAGAGTACGTGGGCAGGGAGGCCATCAGCCC.

This clone has a count of ten or more. The read terminates 3 residues before the CDR3 end, so the remaining end is supplied by the germline J gene. The rearrangement joins TRBV5-1 to TRBJ1-4; D uncertain. Germline V gene sequence: CDR1 SGHRS, CDR2 YFSETQ. V lost 0 bases, J lost 4 bases, and 7 bases lay in between. This CDR3 comprises 14 residues. This CDR3 reads CASSLDSSNEKLFF. The part of the CDR3 DNA that was read is TGCGCCAGCAGCTTGGACAGCAGTAATGAAAAA. The variable domain in full, with the rest retrieved from reference TRBV5-1 and TRBJ1-4, is KAGVTQTPRYLIKTRGQQVTLSCSPISGHRSVSWYQQTPGQGLQFLFEYFSETQRNKGNFPGRFSGRQFSNSRSEMNVSTLELGDSALYLCASSLDSSNEKLFFGSGTQLSVL.

This clone was seen at least ten times. One end of the junction fails to match germline, which may point to a read error. CDR3 DNA (partial): TGTGCTAGCAGCCCTGGACAGGGCTCTGCCTACCATACG. Translating gives CASSPGQGSAYHT. The whole CDR3 reads CASSPGQGSAYHTQYF. This rearrangement joins TRBV7-7 to TRBJ2-3, with 8 bases identical to TRBD1. The observed sequence ends 3 residues before the CDR3 terminus, with the missing tail filled in from the germline J gene. This CDR3 contains 16 residues. Per germline, CDR1 SSHAT and CDR2 FNYEAQ (reference sequence).

In its sample, this clone was seen many times. The read stops 3 residues short of the end of the CDR3; the missing end is completed from the germline J gene. This chain uses TRBV7-3 with TRBJ2-1, with D unclear. The CDR3 is 16 amino acids. V was pared by 3 bases and J by 2 bases, with 14 bases between. Germline-derived CDR1 and CDR2 are SGHTA and FQGTGA. CDR3 sequence reads: CASSFSPQVAYNEQFF. The sequenced CDR3 bases are TGTGCCAGCAGCTTTTCGCCCCAGGTAGCCTACAATGAG.

This clone came up many times. Sequencing ends 3 residues short of the CDR3 end; the germline J gene provides the rest. The chain uses TRBV30 and TRBJ2-3, with 11 bases lining up with TRBD1. Looked up from germline, CDR1 is GTSNPN and CDR2 is SVGIG (reference sequence). The CDR3 loop spans 15 amino acids. Trimming took 6 bases from V and 3 from J; bases not matched to a gene: 8. CDR3 amino acids: CACDSGQGATDTQYF. The CDR3 bases that were read are TGTGCCTGCGACTCTGGACAGGGGGCAACAGATACG.

This clone was observed at least ten times. The observed sequence ends 3 residues before the CDR3 terminus, with the missing tail filled in from the germline J gene. The genes are TRBV2 and TRBJ1-1; 9 bases are shared with TRBD1. This CDR3 has 15 residues. Trimming cost V 5 bases and J 1 base; bases outside gene matches: 5. The germline V gene encodes CDR1 SNHLY and CDR2 FYNNEI. The sequenced CDR3 bases are TGTGCCAGCAGTAGAACAGGGGGCCCGAACACTGAA. Encoded protein: CASSRTGGPNTE. The full CDR3 reads CASSRTGGPNTEAFF.

This clone came up many times. The read terminates 3 residues ahead of where the CDR3 ends, so the germline J gene completes it. The gene calls are TRBV20-1 and TRBJ2-7, with TRBD1 identical over 7 bases. With 3 bases clipped from V and 3 bases from J, the junction kept 8 bases outside the gene matches. Germline loops: CDR1 DFQATT, CDR2 SNEGSKA (reference sequence). CDR3 length: 14 residues. CDR3 sequence: CSARRLTGDYEQYF. The sequenced part of the CDR3 DNA is TGCAGTGCTAGGCGACTTACAGGGGACTACGAG.

This clone was detected many times. The read halts 3 residues ahead of the CDR3 end, with the missing end drawn from the germline J gene. The gene calls are TRBV30 and TRBJ2-3; a possible D gene is TRBD2 (6 bases). From germline, CDR1 is GTSNPN and CDR2 SVGIG (reference sequence). V dropped 3 bases and J dropped 2 bases, with 15 bases sitting between them. The CDR3 runs to 15 residues. CDR3 DNA (partial): TGTGCCTGGAGGAGTCGGGACTCGCTCACAGATACG. Encoded protein: CAWRSRDSLTDT. The whole CDR3 is CAWRSRDSLTDTQYF.

This clone was seen a handful of times. The DNA ends 3 residues before the CDR3 does, and the rest of the CDR3 is filled in from the germline J gene. J is TRBJ1-6 and V is TRBV11-1; 7 bases match TRBD1. With 5 bases clipped from V and 10 bases from J, the junction kept 5 bases outside the gene matches. The germline V gene encodes CDR1 SGHAT and CDR2 FQDESV (reference sequence). The CDR3 sequence is 13 residues long. CDR3 DNA (partial): TGTGCCAGCAGCAGGGGGCGGCGGTCACCC. Its translation: CASSRGRRSP. The CDR3 reads in full as CASSRGRRSPLHF. Full variable domain (rest looked up from reference TRBV11-1 and TRBJ1-6): EAEVAQSPRYKITEKSQAVAFWCDPISGHATLYWYRQILGQGPELLVQFQDESVVDDSQLPKDRFSAERLKGVDSTLKIQPAELGDSAMYLCASSRGRRSPLHFGNGTRLTVT.

This clone was seen at least ten times. With the read ending 3 residues before the CDR3 end, the germline J gene is used to fill in that end. V is TRBV19 and J is TRBJ2-2; 9 positions match TRBD1. Germline V CDR1 and CDR2: LNHDA, SQIVND (reference sequence). V shed 7 bases and J 6 bases; nucleotides not matched to a gene: 9. CDR3 size: 15 residues. The chain's CDR3 is CASTLDRGSAGELFF. Incomplete CDR3 DNA: TGTGCCAGTACCCTAGACAGGGGGTCCGCCGGGGAG. Full variable domain (missing parts from reference TRBV19 and TRBJ2-2): DGGITQSPKYLFRKEGQNVTLSCEQNLNHDAMYWYRQDPGQGLRLIYYSQIVNDFQKGDIAEGYSVSREKKESFPLTVTSAQKNPTAFYLCASTLDRGSAGELFFGEGSRLTVL.

This clone was observed at least ten times. The read gets to within 3 residues of the CDR3 end, and the germline J gene fills in the rest. The V gene is TRBV5-4, the J gene TRBJ2-5; a possible D gene is TRBD1 (6 bases). The CDR3 has 15 residues. Germline CDR1 is SGHNT and CDR2 is YYREEE (reference sequence). Trimming took 0 bases from V and 5 from J, leaving 14 bases between them. The CDR3 reads CASSLGGRSGETQYF. The CDR3 bases that were read are TGTGCCAGCAGCTTGGGGGGGCGCAGTGGTGAGACC.

This clone was seen many times. From the germline J gene comes the end of the CDR3, since the read stops 3 residues before it. The chain combines TRBV13 with TRBJ2-3; 7 nucleotides agree with TRBD1. V was pared by 1 base and J by 0 bases, with 4 bases of the junction left unmatched. The CDR3 spans 16 residues. Germline V gene data show CDR1 as PRHDT and CDR2 as FYEKMQ (reference sequence). CDR3 region: CASSLVTGASTDTQYF. CDR3 DNA (partial): TGTGCCAGCAGCTTAGTAACAGGGGCTAGCACAGATACG. The complete variable domain, with remaining parts taken from reference TRBV13 and TRBJ2-3, reads AAGVIQSPRHLIKEKRETATLKCYPIPRHDTVYWYQQGPGQDPQFLISFYEKMQSDKGSIPDRFSAQQFSDYHSELNMSSLELGDSALYFCASSLVTGASTDTQYFGPGTRLTVL.

For this clone: This likely traces to a read error, being one base from a far larger clone. The DNA ends 3 residues before the CDR3 does, and the rest of the CDR3 is filled in from the germline J gene. The chain links TRBV6-2 or TRBV6-3 to TRBJ2-5, with a weak D call TRBD1 (6 bases). Trimming removed 2 bases at V and 4 bases at J, with 17 bases between. This CDR3 is built from 16 residues. CDR1 MNHEY and CDR2 SVGEGT come from the germline V gene. The covered CDR3 bases are TGTGCCAGCAGTTACCCGGGACAAGATGTGGGAGAGACC. Translating it yields CASSYPGQDVGET. In full, the CDR3 is CASSYPGQDVGETQYF.

This clone appeared many times. The sequenced fragment ends 3 residues before the CDR3 boundary, so the rest is inferred from the germline J gene. The J gene is TRBJ2-3, the V gene TRBV7-8, with 8 positions matching TRBD1. V shed 2 bases and J 5 bases; nucleotides not matched to a gene: 6. Germline values: CDR1 SGHVS, CDR2 FQNEAQ. The CDR3 consists of 15 residues. CDR3: CASSLWQGAKDTQYF. The part of the CDR3 DNA that was read is TGTGCCAGCAGCTTATGGCAGGGGGCTAAAGATACG.

This clone was detected only a few times. The CDR3 end lies 3 residues beyond the end of the read and is filled in from the germline J gene. This chain joins TRBV6-2 or TRBV6-3 and TRBJ1-2; D unresolved. The CDR3 is 15 residues long. Per germline, CDR1 MNHEY and CDR2 SVGEGT. Partial CDR3 DNA: TGTGCCAGCAGCCCACTAGCGACTAGTCCCTACGAC. This encodes CASSPLATSPYD. The whole CDR3 is CASSPLATSPYDYTF.

This clone was observed many times. With the read ending 3 residues before the CDR3 end, the germline J gene is used to fill in that end. The V and J genes are TRBV11-2 and TRBJ2-2; TRBD1 agrees at 9 bases. The germline CDR1 and CDR2 sequences are SGHAT and FQNNGV. The V gene end was trimmed by 3 bases and the J gene end by 7 bases; junction bases not matched to a gene: 3. CDR3 length: 14 amino acids. The CDR3 DNA, read in part, is TGTGCCAGCAGCTTCACAGGGGGCGGCGGGGAG. The encoded protein is CASSFTGGGGE. The entire CDR3 reads CASSFTGGGGELFF.